The 20 T cell receptor beta chains given below trace back to one sample, sequenced in a study of blood T cell repertoires in COVID-19. The method was immunoSEQ multiplex PCR; TCRdb's version includes in-frame clones alone and lacks a portion of them. The data hold 250,000 to 300,000 clones, with 85% observed a single time. The material sequenced was peripheral blood. The receptors stem from a man in his forties or fifties with active or convalescent COVID-19.

This chain uses TRBV5-6 with TRBJ1-2; D might be TRBD1 (5 bases). The CDR3 is made up of 12 amino acids. V lost 1 base to trimming and J lost 10 bases, with 11 bases between them. Germline V gives CDR1 SGHDT, CDR2 YYEEEE. The CDR3 DNA reads as TGTGCCAGCAGCTTGCGACCGGGACTCTACACCTTC. Its translation: CASSLRPGLYTF.

The table lists this clone with many counts. Compared with germline, one end of the junction differs, possibly owing to a read error. This rearrangement joins TRBV5-3 to TRBJ1-2, with 7 bases aligning to TRBD1. TRBV5-3 is an open reading frame whose function is uncertain. The CDR3 is 14 amino acids. The CDR3 bases are TGTGTCAGAAGCCCAGACAGGGTGGGATTTGGCTACACCTTC. It encodes CVRSPDRVGFGYTF.

The chain uses TRBV7-2 and TRBJ1-1; perhaps TRBD1 as D (5 bases). V dropped 2 bases and J dropped 8 bases, with 12 bases sitting between them. This CDR3 region has 13 residues. Germline-derived CDR1 and CDR2 are SGHTA and FQGNSA. The CDR3 sequence is CASSLPGLDEAFF. In DNA, the CDR3 is TGTGCCAGCAGCTTACCAGGGCTGGACGAAGCTTTCTTT. Filled out from reference TRBV7-2 and TRBJ1-1, the complete variable domain reads GAGVSQSPSNKVTEKGKDVELRCDPISGHTALYWYRQSLGQGLEFLIYFQGNSAPDKSGLPSDRFSAERTGGSVSTLTIQRTQQEDSAVYLCASSLPGLDEAFFGQGTRLTVV.

V and J are TRBV28 and TRBJ2-7, with a weak D call TRBD1 (6 bases). The CDR3 loop spans 15 amino acids. The V end lost 2 bases, the J end lost 7 bases, and 18 bases lay between the germline ends. Germline assignment: CDR1 MDHEN and CDR2 SYDVKM. CDR3 sequence: CASSLPRGPTWEQYF. The CDR3 nucleotides are TGTGCCAGCAGTTTACCCAGGGGCCCTACGTGGGAGCAGTACTTC.

This sequence joins TRBV6-5 and TRBJ1-1, with 7 bases fitting TRBD1. Germline V gene sequence: CDR1 MNHEY, CDR2 SVGAGI. This CDR3 is built from 13 residues. V lost 6 bases, J lost 6 bases, and 7 bases stayed unmatched. The CDR3 DNA reads as TGTGCCAGCAGGACAGGGAGCCCCCCTGAAGCTTTCTTT. It is translated as CASRTGSPPEAFF.

This clone was seen more than once but under ten times. This chain joins TRBV11-2 and TRBJ1-1; D gene ambiguous. Trimming removed 5 bases at V and 0 bases at J, with 7 bases between. The CDR3 is made up of 13 amino acids. The V gene's germline CDR1 is SGHAT and CDR2 FQNNGV. The CDR3 bases are TGTGCCAGCAGCCCGAGATTGAACACTGAAGCTTTCTTT. Its translation: CASSPRLNTEAFF.

This clone was picked up one time. This sequence joins TRBV10-3 and TRBJ2-7; possible D gene TRBD1, 5 bases. V shed 3 bases and J shed 3 bases, with 12 bases lying between them. This CDR3 has 14 amino acids. Looked up from germline, CDR1 is ENHRY and CDR2 is SYGVKD. The CDR3 DNA reads TGTGCCATCAGTGACAGGGTAGTAGGCTACGAGCAGTACTTC. The encoded protein is CAISDRVVGYEQYF.

The gene calls are TRBV7-2 and TRBJ2-2; 7 nucleotides agree with TRBD1. CDR1 and CDR2 (germline): SGHTA, FQGNSA. The CDR3 contains 14 residues. V shed 4 bases and J 3 bases; nucleotides not matched to a gene: 2. The CDR3 protein is CASSSQGYTGELFF. The DNA for the CDR3 is TGTGCCAGCAGCTCACAGGGGTACACCGGGGAGCTGTTTTTT.

V usage is TRBV7-2 and J usage is TRBJ2-3; the match to TRBD1 covers 8 bases. The ends lost 2 bases at V and 2 bases at J; junction bases unmatched: 6. CDR1 and CDR2 from the germline V gene are SGHTA and FQGNSA. The CDR3 has 16 amino acids. CDR3 region: CASSLQGASITDTQYF. CDR3 DNA: TGTGCCAGCAGCTTACAGGGGGCGAGTATCACAGATACGCAGTATTTT. The variable domain in full, with the rest retrieved from reference TRBV7-2 and TRBJ2-3, is GAGVSQSPSNKVTEKGKDVELRCDPISGHTALYWYRQSLGQGLEFLIYFQGNSAPDKSGLPSDRFSAERTGGSVSTLTIQRTQQEDSAVYLCASSLQGASITDTQYFGPGTRLTVL.

This rearrangement joins TRBV15 to TRBJ2-3; D is unresolved. Germline CDR1 and CDR2: LNHNV and YYDKDF (reference sequence). V was pared by 2 bases and J by 3 bases, with 3 bases between. The CDR3 consists of 12 residues. CDR3 in DNA: TGTGCCACCAGCAGATCGACAGATACGCAGTATTTT. Amino acid sequence: CATSRSTDTQYF.

The J gene is TRBJ2-5, the V gene TRBV5-6; weak D call: TRBD2 (6 bases). Per the germline V gene, CDR1 is SGHDT and CDR2 is YYEEEE. V lost 5 bases and J lost 4, with 15 bases in between. CDR3 length equals 14 residues. CDR3 in amino acids: CASSSLEGGETQYF. CDR3 sequence (DNA): TGTGCCAGCAGTTCTTTGGAGGGCGGAGAGACCCAGTACTTC.

The chain employs TRBV12-5 and TRBJ1-2, with D perhaps TRBD1 (6 bases). The V and J ends lost 3 bases and 3 bases respectively, with 17 bases between them. The germline CDR1 and CDR2 sequences are LGHNT and FRNRAP. The CDR3 contains 16 residues. In DNA, the CDR3 is TGTGCTAGTGGTTTAGGACAGAACCCCAGCCACTATGGCTACACCTTC. Its translation is CASGLGQNPSHYGYTF.

The table lists this clone with a few counts. The chain links TRBV7-9 to TRBJ2-7, with D perhaps matching TRBD1 (6 bases). The CDR3 has 15 amino acids. V lost 1 base and J 0 bases, leaving 10 bases between the germline ends. CDR1 SEHNR and CDR2 FQNEAQ come from the germline V gene (reference sequence). The CDR3 protein is CASSLGGRISYEQYF. The CDR3 DNA is TGTGCCAGCAGCTTAGGGGGGCGGATCTCCTACGAGCAGTACTTC.

The chain carries TRBV30 and TRBJ1-6, with D maybe TRBD1 (6 bases). Deletions cut 0 bases from V and 7 bases from J, with 10 bases between. The germline V gene encodes CDR1 GTSNPN and CDR2 SVGIG (reference sequence). The CDR3 runs 14 residues. CDR3 nucleotides: TGTGCCTGGAGTGTCCGACAGGACAATTCACCCCTCCACTTT. Translating it yields CAWSVRQDNSPLHF.

The chain has TRBV6-5 and TRBJ2-7; 7 bases line up with TRBD1. V was clipped by 6 bases and J by 2 bases; unmatched bases: 10. In germline, CDR1 is MNHEY, CDR2 SVGAGI. This CDR3 spans 15 amino acids. The CDR3 spells CASRDIPGQTYEQYF. In nucleotides, the CDR3 is TGTGCCAGCAGGGACATCCCGGGACAGACCTACGAGCAGTACTTC.

V usage is TRBV6-6 and J usage is TRBJ2-7, with D perhaps TRBD2 (5 bases). Trimming stripped 6 bases from V and 4 bases from J, with 10 bases between. This CDR3 region has 12 residues. Germline-derived CDR1 and CDR2 are MNHNY and SVGAGI (reference sequence). This CDR3 is CASRGVGYEQYF. The DNA for the CDR3 is TGTGCCAGCAGGGGAGTTGGATACGAGCAGTACTTC.

The chain employs TRBV6-1 and TRBJ2-7, with D perhaps TRBD2 (6 bases). There are 12 residues in the CDR3. CDR1 is MNHNS and CDR2 is SASEGT in the germline V gene. Trimming stripped 3 bases from V and 3 bases from J, with 6 bases between. As DNA, the CDR3 is TGTGCCAGCAGTGAGGGGGGCTACGAGCAGTACTTC. It specifies CASSEGGYEQYF.

The chain combines TRBV20-1 with TRBJ2-3, with D maybe TRBD2 (5 bases). V lost 3 bases, J lost 0 bases, and 16 bases lay in between. CDR1 is DFQATT and CDR2 is SNEGSKA in the germline V gene (reference sequence). CDR3 length equals 16 residues. In DNA form, the CDR3 reads TGCAGTGCTAGTATGAAGGGAGCCCCCAGCACAGATACGCAGTATTTT. Protein sequence: CSASMKGAPSTDTQYF.

This chain uses TRBV5-8 with TRBJ1-4; no firm D call. V was cut by 4 bases and J by 6 bases, with 7 bases left in between. The CDR3 covers 12 residues. Germline CDR1 reads SGHTS; CDR2 reads YDEGEE. CDR3: CASSPFDEKLFF. The CDR3 region has the DNA TGTGCCAGCAGCCCGTTTGATGAAAAACTGTTTTTT. The whole variable domain, filled in from reference TRBV5-8 and TRBJ1-4, reads EAGVTQSPTHLIKTRGQQATLRCSPISGHTSVYWYQQALGLGLQFLLWYDEGEERNRGNFPPRFSGRQFPNYSSELNVNALELEDSALYLCASSPFDEKLFFGSGTQLSVL.

The chain employs TRBV21-1 and TRBJ2-2; the table assigns TRBD1, which was not confirmed against the DNA. TRBV21-1 is a listed pseudogene. There are 16 residues in the CDR3. The CDR3 spells CASFEDRGSNTGELFF. As DNA, the CDR3 is TGTGCCAGCTTCGAGGACAGGGGATCGAACACCGGGGAGCTGTTTTTT.